What follows are 12 T cell receptor beta chains derived from one specimen sequenced in a study of cytomegalovirus exposure and HLA in healthy donors. The PCR used 60 Vbeta and 13 Jbeta primers. The repertoire was sequenced with immunoSEQ multiplex PCR; TCRdb's copy has only in-frame clones and lacks some. Among 150,000 to 200,000 clones listed, 70% to 80% were seen once. The sample taken for sequencing was PBMCs. The receptors stem from a man younger than 35 in good health and CMV-seropositive.

The table lists this clone with a count of one. This chain uses TRBV18 with TRBJ2-3; D gene ambiguous. Germline V lookup: CDR1 KGHSH, CDR2 LQKENI. The CDR3 is made up of 15 amino acids. With 8 bases removed from V and 0 bases from J, the gap between germline ends came to 15 bases. In nucleotides, the CDR3 is TGTGCCAGCCAGTCGCTCACCAGGAGCACAGATACGCAGTATTTT. Encoded protein: CASQSLTRSTDTQYF.

The rearrangement joins TRBV9 to TRBJ1-2, with D possibly matching TRBD1 (6 bases). Trimming took off 3 bases at V and 12 bases at J, with 15 bases between the two ends. Germline V gives CDR1 SGDLS, CDR2 YYNGEE. This CDR3 comprises 12 residues. The CDR3 bases are TGTGCCAGCAGCGCACTCGCAGGGGATCACACCTTC. Protein product: CASSALAGDHTF.

This clone came up once. This chain joins TRBV28 and TRBJ2-2; 10 bases are shared with TRBD2. This CDR3 region has 19 residues. J gave up 1 base and V 7 bases, and 15 bases lay outside the gene matches. The germline V gene has CDR1 MDHEN and CDR2 SYDVKM. CDR3 amino acids: CASNIGARAGGVNTGELFF. CDR3 bases: TGTGCCAGCAACATAGGAGCTAGAGCGGGAGGGGTGAACACCGGGGAGCTGTTTTTT.

This chain links TRBV5-8 with TRBJ1-1, with D possibly TRBD1 on 6 matching bases. V dropped 4 bases and J dropped 3 bases, with 19 bases sitting between them. Looked up from germline, CDR1 is SGHTS and CDR2 is YDEGEE. There are 16 residues in the CDR3. The CDR3 reads CASSNSPVYRDTEAFF. The CDR3 coding sequence is TGTGCCAGCAGCAATTCGCCGGTATACAGGGACACTGAAGCTTTCTTT.

This chain uses TRBV7-9 with TRBJ1-6; D unclear. Germline loops: CDR1 SEHNR, CDR2 FQNEAQ (reference sequence). Trimming removed 1 base at V and 3 bases at J, with 13 bases between. The CDR3 spans 17 residues. DNA of the CDR3: TGTGCCAGCAGCTTAGTTTTGGCAGGCGTCTATAATTCACCCCTCCACTTT. This sequence encodes CASSLVLAGVYNSPLHF. Variable domain in full (rest from reference TRBV7-9 and TRBJ1-6): DTGVSQNPRHKITKRGQNVTFRCDPISEHNRLYWYRQTLGQGPEFLTYFQNEAQLEKSRLLSDRFSAERPKGSFSTLEIQRTEQGDSAMYLCASSLVLAGVYNSPLHFGNGTRLTVT.

This chain links TRBV19 with TRBJ2-3, with 7 bases identical to TRBD2. CDR1 is LNHDA and CDR2 is SQIVND in the germline V gene (reference sequence). J lost 0 bases, V lost 10 bases, and 13 bases had no gene match. The CDR3 is 16 amino acids. CDR3 in amino acids: CATQELLAGSTDTQYF. CDR3 in DNA: TGTGCCACCCAAGAATTGTTAGCGGGTAGCACAGATACGCAGTATTTT. The full variable domain, completed using reference TRBV19 and TRBJ2-3, is DGGITQSPKYLFRKEGQNVTLSCEQNLNHDAMYWYRQDPGQGLRLIYYSQIVNDFQKGDIAEGYSVSREKKESFPLTVTSAQKNPTAFYLCATQELLAGSTDTQYFGPGTRLTVL.

This clone was seen once. The V gene is TRBV10-3, the J gene TRBJ1-1; 8 bases map to TRBD1. CDR3 length: 15 amino acids. The V segment lost 3 bases and the J segment 1 base; nucleotides outside the gene matches: 4. CDR1 and CDR2 from the germline V gene are ENHRY and SYGVKD. The CDR3 DNA sequence: TGTGCCATCAGTGATCCCGGGACAGGGAACACTGAAGCTTTCTTT. Translating gives CAISDPGTGNTEAFF.

The chain couples TRBV6-1 to TRBJ2-1, with TRBD2 as a possible D gene (7 bases). The CDR3 spans 16 residues. Per germline, CDR1 MNHNS and CDR2 SASEGT. V lost 0 bases to trimming and J lost 7 bases, with 16 bases between them. The CDR3 here is CASSEAGGGAGNEQFF. The DNA for the CDR3 is TGTGCCAGCAGTGAAGCAGGTGGGGGGGCCGGGAATGAGCAGTTCTTC.

This clone was seen once. The chain recombines TRBV7-8 with TRBJ2-7; the match to TRBD1 covers 7 bases. The trim removed 7 bases at V and 3 bases at J, leaving 9 bases unmatched. The CDR3 runs to 14 residues. CDR1 SGHVS and CDR2 FQNEAQ come from the germline V gene. The CDR3 bases are TGTGCCAGCACGCCCGGGACAGCCCACTACGAGCAGTACTTC. This encodes CASTPGTAHYEQYF.

The chain recombines TRBV5-6 with TRBJ1-3; TRBD1 is a possible D gene (6 bases). Germline CDR1 is SGHDT and CDR2 is YYEEEE. The CDR3 is made up of 14 amino acids. Between the trimmed V and J ends, which lost 2 bases and 6 bases, there was a span of 12 bases. For the CDR3, the DNA is TGTGCCAGCAGCTTTCGGGACACCAAAAACACCATATATTTT. Amino acids: CASSFRDTKNTIYF.

The chain employs TRBV7-2 and TRBJ2-1, with D tentatively TRBD1 (5 bases). Germline lookup yields CDR1 SGHTA and CDR2 FQGNSA. There are 13 residues in the CDR3. Trimming took off 5 bases at V and 5 bases at J, with 10 bases between the two ends. CDR3 loop: CASSPWGNNEQFF. The CDR3 nucleotides are TGTGCCAGCAGCCCCTGGGGCAACAATGAGCAGTTCTTC.

About this clone itself: A junction end diverges from the germline sequence, so it may reflect a read error. The rearrangement uses TRBV7-2 and TRBJ1-3; D might be TRBD1 (5 bases). CDR3 length: 15 amino acids. CDR1 and CDR2 (germline): SGHTA, FQGNSA. As DNA, the CDR3 is TGTGCCAGCAGCTTAGTAGGGGCCCCTGGAAACCCCATATATTTT. Translation gives CASSLVGAPGNPIYF.